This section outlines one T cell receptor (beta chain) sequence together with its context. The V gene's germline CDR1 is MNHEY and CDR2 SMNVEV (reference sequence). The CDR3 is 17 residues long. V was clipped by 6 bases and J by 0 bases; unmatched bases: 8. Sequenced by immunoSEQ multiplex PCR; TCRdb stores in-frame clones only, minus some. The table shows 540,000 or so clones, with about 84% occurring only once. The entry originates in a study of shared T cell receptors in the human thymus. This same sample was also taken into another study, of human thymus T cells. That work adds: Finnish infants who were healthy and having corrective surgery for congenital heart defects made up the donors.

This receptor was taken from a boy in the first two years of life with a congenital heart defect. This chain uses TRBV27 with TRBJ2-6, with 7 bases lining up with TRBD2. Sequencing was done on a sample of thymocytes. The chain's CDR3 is CASSIGGSNSGANVLTF. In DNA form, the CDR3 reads TGTGCCAGCAGCATCGGGGGGTCCAACTCTGGGGCCAACGTCCTGACTTTC.